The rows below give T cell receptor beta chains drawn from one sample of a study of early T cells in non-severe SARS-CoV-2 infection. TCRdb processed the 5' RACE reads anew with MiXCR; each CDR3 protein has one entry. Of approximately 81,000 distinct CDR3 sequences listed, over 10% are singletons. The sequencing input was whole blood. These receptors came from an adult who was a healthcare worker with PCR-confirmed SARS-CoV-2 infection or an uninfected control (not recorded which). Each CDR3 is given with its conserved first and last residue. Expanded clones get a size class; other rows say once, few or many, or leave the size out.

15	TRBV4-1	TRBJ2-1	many	CASSHVSGGADEQFF
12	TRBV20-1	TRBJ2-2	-	CSASKGGGELFF
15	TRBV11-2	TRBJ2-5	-	CASSLGDRAQETQYF
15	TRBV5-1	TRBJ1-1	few	CASSLEGALNTEAFF
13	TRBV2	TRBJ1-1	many	CASSQESNTEAFF
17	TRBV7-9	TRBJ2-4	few	CASSLWSTGGTKNIQYF
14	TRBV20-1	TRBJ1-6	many	CSARVGVGNSPLHF
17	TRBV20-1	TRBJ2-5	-	CSAAPSNVAGHQETQYF
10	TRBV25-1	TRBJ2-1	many	CAVGGVEQFF
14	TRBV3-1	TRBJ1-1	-	CASSQVSTRAEAFF
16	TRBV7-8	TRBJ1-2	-	CASSLAIAVVGYGYTF
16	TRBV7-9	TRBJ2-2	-	CASSSRPTGNTGELFF